This T cell receptor (beta chain) was found in a study of read filtering for tumor transcriptome and immune sequencing. Across the study: Revised staging placed roughly 8 patients in R-ISS I, 15 to 20 in II, more than five in III.

This library used approximately 0.4 ug RNA and molecular barcoded adaptors spanning alpha/delta and beta/gamma chains. From the reads, TCRdb called clonotypes with MiXCR, one entry per CDR3 protein. This sample has some 120,000 distinct CDR3 sequences; 10% to 15% occur once, and the top ten carry approximately 11%. This CDR3 has 15 amino acids. Looked up from germline, CDR1 is SGHRS and CDR2 is YFSETQ. The V and J ends lost 0 bases and 12 bases respectively, with 16 bases between them. Many counts were recorded for this clonotype. The sequence was obtained from a donor aged 40 or over with multiple myeloma. The sequencing sample was made of a population of CD138-negative cells sorted from bone marrow. The rearrangement links TRBV5-1 to TRBJ2-6, with TRBD2 as a possible D gene (5 bases). As DNA, the CDR3 is TGCGCCAGCAGCTTGGGAGGACTTGGTACTAGCGTCCTGACTTTC. Translating it yields CASSLGGLGTSVLTF.